One sample yielded the 3 T cell receptor beta chains listed below, sequenced in a study of OX40 agonist ivuxolimab in advanced cancers. Produced via immunoSEQ multiplex PCR; TCRdb's table is partial and in-frame only. The profile shows 95,000 or so clones, just over 90% of them singletons. The input for sequencing was CD4+ or CD8+ T cells sorted from blood, taken in a trial of the OX40 agonist ivuxolimab. The receptors were gathered from an adult with an advanced solid tumor such as melanoma, head and neck, liver or kidney cancer.

In this sample, this clone turned up once. The chain combines TRBV5-1 with TRBJ2-5; D may correspond to TRBD1 or TRBD2 (5 bases each). The CDR3 is 12 residues long. Germline assignment: CDR1 SGHRS and CDR2 YFSETQ. V was cut by 4 bases and J by 5 bases, with 9 bases left in between. The CDR3 DNA reads as TGCGCCAGCAGCGCCGGGGCCGAGACCCAGTACTTC. This gives the protein CASSAGAETQYF.

This clone was counted a single time. The J gene is TRBJ1-1, the V gene TRBV19; 7 bases line up with TRBD1. Trimming at V came to 2 bases and at J to 0 bases, leaving 3 bases not matched to a gene. The V gene's germline CDR1 is LNHDA and CDR2 SQIVND (reference sequence). The CDR3 length is 15 residues. The CDR3 reads CASSITGQMNTEAFF. CDR3 in DNA: TGTGCCAGTAGTATAACGGGACAGATGAACACTGAAGCTTTCTTT.

This clone was observed once. The rearrangement joins TRBV25-1 to TRBJ2-1; D is unclear. The germline gives CDR1 MGHDK, CDR2 SYGVNS. The CDR3 contains 14 residues. V was shortened by 1 base and J by 8 bases, with 12 bases between the two germline ends. The CDR3 reads CASSEWAAAHEQFF. CDR3 sequence (DNA): TGTGCCAGCAGTGAATGGGCTGCCGCACATGAGCAGTTCTTC.